This TCR beta chain was captured by sequencing in a study of cytomegalovirus exposure and HLA in healthy donors. To note about this clone: Its antigen remains unknown.

Findings and caveats of the study: Using the classifier, cytomegalovirus status was reportedly diagnosed with high specificity and sensitivity. In a later analysis, the majority of CMV-associated beta chains seemingly showed HLA restriction. According to the study, 150 to 200 TCR beta chains were cytomegalovirus-associated.

PCR amplification relied on 60 Vbeta primers (plus 13 Jbeta primers). Original handling: Tens of millions of unique TCR beta chains, 8.5 million to 14 million shared, were counted in a later analysis. Some clones are missing from TCRdb's copy, which holds only in-frame ones; the method was immunoSEQ multiplex PCR. V and J calls and clone size come straight from that table; D and trimming were deduced from the DNA. Its clone listing holds under 200,000 clones. Between the trimmed V and J ends, which lost 7 bases and 2 bases, there was a span of 21 bases. The CDR3 contains 17 residues. Per germline, CDR1 LNHDA and CDR2 SQIVND (reference sequence).

Sequencing was done on a sample of PBMCs. V is TRBV19 and J is TRBJ1-5; D unclear. The receptor comes from a man aged 25-40 years in good health and CMV-seronegative. CDR3 loop: CASIADPGGLGNQPQHF. In DNA form, the CDR3 reads TGTGCCAGTATCGCCGACCCGGGAGGGCTTGGCAATCAGCCCCAGCATTTT.